These 6 T cell receptor beta chains were all obtained from the same sample, sequenced in a study of PD-1 blockade in mismatch repair-deficient tumors. The repertoire was sequenced with immunoSEQ multiplex PCR; TCRdb's copy has only in-frame clones and lacks some. The sample yields 100,000 to 150,000 clones, 85% to 90% seen once. Sequences were derived from peripheral blood, sampled roughly 70 weeks after starting pembrolizumab. The source is an adult with mismatch repair-deficient cancer.

The V and J genes are TRBV13 and TRBJ2-7; TRBD2 matches 7 bases. The CDR3 runs to 16 residues. V lost 2 bases, J lost 4 bases, and 11 bases stayed unmatched. The V gene's germline CDR1 is PRHDT and CDR2 FYEKMQ (reference sequence). CDR3 nucleotide sequence: TGTGCCAGCAGCTTATCGACGGGAGGCCCATTTTACGAGCAGTACTTC. This sequence encodes CASSLSTGGPFYEQYF.

The chain links TRBV28 to TRBJ2-5, with a tentative D call TRBD2 (6 bases). Germline CDR1 reads MDHEN; CDR2 reads SYDVKM. This CDR3 region has 14 residues. V was pared by 1 base and J by 5 bases, with 11 bases between. The CDR3 nucleotides read TGTGCCAGCAGTTTATCACCCCGGGAGGAGACCCAGTACTTC. Translation gives CASSLSPREETQYF.

This clone has just one count. J is TRBJ2-5 and V is TRBV10-2; 9 bases are shared with TRBD2. Germline loops: CDR1 WSHSY, CDR2 SAAADI. The CDR3 consists of 15 residues. V shed 8 bases, J shed 2 bases, and the junction held 9 bases outside the gene matches. The CDR3 bases are TGCGCCAGCGGCCAGACTAGCGGAACGCAAGAGACCCAGTACTTC. Encoded protein: CASGQTSGTQETQYF.

This clone was seen a single time. This chain connects TRBV6-1 to TRBJ1-5; D remains unclear. Germline values: CDR1 MNHNS, CDR2 SASEGT. Between the trimmed V and J ends, which lost 8 bases and 11 bases, there was a span of 16 bases. The CDR3 runs 12 residues. The CDR3 DNA is TGTGCCAGCTCAAGCGGGGAAGGAGCCCAGCATTTT. Translation: CASSSGEGAQHF.

The chain links TRBV9 to TRBJ2-3; tentatively, D is TRBD1 (5 bases). Germline V lookup: CDR1 SGDLS, CDR2 YYNGEE. This CDR3 is built from 13 residues. Trimming stripped 0 bases from V and 9 bases from J, with 11 bases between. As DNA, the CDR3 is TGTGCCAGCAGCGTAGGGGGCGTGGGAACGCAGTATTTT. As protein: CASSVGGVGTQYF.

This sequence joins TRBV27 and TRBJ2-7, with TRBD1 identical over 11 bases. Losses at the gene ends were 6 bases for V and 5 bases for J; bases not matched to a gene: 6. This CDR3 comprises 14 residues. CDR1 and CDR2 from the germline V gene are MNHEY and SMNVEV (reference sequence). This chain's CDR3 is CASRPGQGVNEQYF. CDR3 in DNA: TGTGCCAGCAGACCGGGACAGGGGGTTAACGAGCAGTACTTC.